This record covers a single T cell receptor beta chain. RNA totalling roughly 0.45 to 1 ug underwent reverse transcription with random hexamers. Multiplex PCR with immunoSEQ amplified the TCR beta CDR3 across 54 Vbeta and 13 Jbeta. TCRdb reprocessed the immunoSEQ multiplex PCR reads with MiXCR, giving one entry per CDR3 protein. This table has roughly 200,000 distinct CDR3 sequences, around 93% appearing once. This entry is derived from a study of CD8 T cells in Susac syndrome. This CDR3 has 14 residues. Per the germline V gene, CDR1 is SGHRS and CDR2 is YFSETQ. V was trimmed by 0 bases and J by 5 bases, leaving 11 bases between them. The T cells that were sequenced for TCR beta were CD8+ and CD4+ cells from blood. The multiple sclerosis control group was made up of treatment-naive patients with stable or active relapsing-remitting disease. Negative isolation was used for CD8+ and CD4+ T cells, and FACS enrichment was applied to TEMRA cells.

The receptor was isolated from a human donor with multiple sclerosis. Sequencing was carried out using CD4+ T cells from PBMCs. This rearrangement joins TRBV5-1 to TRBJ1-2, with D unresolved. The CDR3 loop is CASSLDSGRYGYTF. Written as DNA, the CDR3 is TGCGCCAGCAGCTTGGACAGCGGGCGGTATGGCTACACCTTC.